Below are 24 T cell receptor beta chains sequenced from a single sample in a study of post-analysis software for immune sequencing data. For these receptors, no antigen is known. Libraries were made from TCR beta cDNA, and they carried unique molecular identifiers. TCRdb itself ran the PCR reads through MiXCR, one entry per CDR3 protein. There are over 300,000 distinct CDR3 sequences in the sample; about a third occur only once, and 10% to 15% lies in the top ten. General study points: Patients carried roughly 5 TRBV segments more frequently than controls did, and TRBV5-6, TRBV5-1 and TRBV20-1 were among them.

Sequencing was done on a sample of blood. These receptors came from a girl between 10 and 17 years old with multiple sclerosis.

This clonotype was observed a handful of times. The gene calls are TRBV4-1 and TRBJ2-1; TRBD2 agrees at 7 bases. This CDR3 comprises 15 residues. Losses at the gene ends were 5 bases for V and 7 bases for J; bases not matched to a gene: 11. Per the germline V gene, CDR1 is MGHRA and CDR2 is YSYEKL. This chain's CDR3 is CASSLAVGEGNEQFF. The CDR3 DNA reads TGCGCCAGCAGCTTAGCGGTAGGGGAGGGGAATGAGCAGTTCTTC.

This clonotype showed up just a few times. This sequence joins TRBV7-9 and TRBJ2-5, with a tentative D call TRBD1 (6 bases). CDR1 and CDR2 (germline): SEHNR, FQNEAQ (reference sequence). The CDR3 is 14 residues long. V was shortened by 4 bases and J by 2 bases, with 11 bases between the two germline ends. In DNA, the CDR3 is TGTGCCAGCAGCTCCACAGGGAGTCAAGAGACCCAGTACTTC. Translation: CASSSTGSQETQYF.

The gene calls are TRBV6-6 and TRBJ1-4; 7 bases match TRBD1. There are 16 residues in the CDR3. Trimming cost V 5 bases and J 7 bases; bases outside gene matches: 13. Germline CDR1 reads MNHNY; CDR2 reads SVGAGI (reference sequence). The CDR3 DNA sequence: TGTGCCAGCAGTCGACCCTTACAGGGGTCAGTTGAAAAACTGTTTTTT. It specifies CASSRPLQGSVEKLFF.

This sequence joins TRBV7-2 and TRBJ1-5, with 9 bases matching TRBD1. Unmatched junction bases numbered 6, after V lost 5 bases and J lost 7 bases. The CDR3 runs to 14 residues. Germline loops: CDR1 SGHTA, CDR2 FQGNSA. CDR3 DNA sequence: TGTGCCAGCAGCCTGGGGACAGGGCCCCAGCCCCAGCATTTT. Translating it yields CASSLGTGPQPQHF. The full variable domain, with the rest looked up from reference TRBV7-2 and TRBJ1-5, is GAGVSQSPSNKVTEKGKDVELRCDPISGHTALYWYRQSLGQGLEFLIYFQGNSAPDKSGLPSDRFSAERTGGSVSTLTIQRTQQEDSAVYLCASSLGTGPQPQHFGDGTRLSIL.

This clonotype was recorded a few times. V gene TRBV12-3 or TRBV12-4 combines with J gene TRBJ1-2; D not resolved. CDR3 size: 13 residues. The ends were cut back, 8 bases at V and 2 bases at J, with 12 bases in the middle. CDR3 amino acids: CASGTDTNYGYTF. The CDR3 coding sequence is TGTGCCAGCGGAACAGACACGAACTATGGCTACACCTTC.

The chain recombines TRBV7-2 with TRBJ2-7, with D hard to call. The CDR3 runs to 14 residues. V shed 1 base and J shed 6 bases, with 13 bases lying between them. CDR1 SGHTA and CDR2 FQGNSA come from the germline V gene. In nucleotides, the CDR3 is TGTGCCAGCAGCTTAGGGGTGGCCTTCAGCGAGCAGTACTTC. Translating it yields CASSLGVAFSEQYF.

The chain carries TRBV7-2 and TRBJ2-3; tentatively, D is TRBD2 (7 bases). The CDR3 is 16 residues long. V was trimmed by 1 base and J by 5 bases, leaving 16 bases between them. Germline-derived CDR1 and CDR2 are SGHTA and FQGNSA. CDR3 nucleotides: TGTGCCAGCAGCTTAGGGTGGGGGGGCCGCATAGATACGCAGTATTTT. As protein: CASSLGWGGRIDTQYF. The full variable domain, with the rest looked up from reference TRBV7-2 and TRBJ2-3, is GAGVSQSPSNKVTEKGKDVELRCDPISGHTALYWYRQSLGQGLEFLIYFQGNSAPDKSGLPSDRFSAERTGGSVSTLTIQRTQQEDSAVYLCASSLGWGGRIDTQYFGPGTRLTVL.

This clonotype was observed a few times. The gene calls are TRBV2 and TRBJ2-1; 7 nucleotides agree with TRBD1. This CDR3 has 15 amino acids. J gave up 1 base and V 6 bases, and 6 bases lay outside the gene matches. CDR1 SNHLY and CDR2 FYNNEI come from the germline V gene. Here the CDR3 reads CASRGTAASYNEQFF. Written as DNA, the CDR3 is TGTGCCAGCAGGGGGACAGCCGCTTCCTACAATGAGCAGTTCTTC. Combining the CDR3 with reference TRBV2 and TRBJ2-1 gives the whole variable domain EPEVTQTPSHQVTQMGQEVILRCVPISNHLYFYWYRQILGQKVEFLVSFYNNEISEKSEIFDDQFSVERPDGSNFTLKIRSTKLEDSAMYFCASRGTAASYNEQFFGPGTRLTVL.

This clonotype turned up a few times. The V and J genes are TRBV7-9 and TRBJ1-6; 7 nucleotides agree with TRBD1. The CDR3 has 15 residues. Germline loops: CDR1 SEHNR, CDR2 FQNEAQ (reference sequence). With 4 bases clipped from V and 10 bases from J, the junction kept 10 bases outside the gene matches. CDR3 region: CASSSRQGGESPLHF. The CDR3 DNA reads as TGTGCCAGCAGCTCTAGACAGGGAGGAGAATCACCCCTCCACTTT.

This clonotype was detected only a few times. This sequence joins TRBV12-3 or TRBV12-4 and TRBJ2-3, with D unresolved. The CDR3 consists of 16 residues. Trimming removed 1 base from V and 5 bases from J, with 16 bases in between. CDR3 protein: CASSLGGGPPGDTQYF. The CDR3 bases are TGTGCCAGCAGTTTAGGTGGTGGCCCGCCCGGAGATACGCAGTATTTT.

V gene TRBV7-2 combines with J gene TRBJ2-5; possible D gene TRBD1, 6 bases. CDR3 size: 14 residues. V was pared by 0 bases and J by 5 bases, with 10 bases between. Germline-derived CDR1 and CDR2 are SGHTA and FQGNSA. In nucleotides, the CDR3 is TGTGCCAGCAGCTTAGCTCCAGGGGAGGAGACCCAGTACTTC. It yields the protein CASSLAPGEETQYF.

CDR3 nucleotide sequence: TGCGCCAGCAGCTTGGAGACATACTACGAGCAGTACTTC. It yields the protein CASSLETYYEQYF. The chain combines TRBV5-1 with TRBJ2-7; D unclear. V shed 0 bases and J shed 3 bases, with 7 bases lying between them. The CDR3 totals 13 residues. Looked up from germline, CDR1 is SGHRS and CDR2 is YFSETQ. Using reference TRBV5-1 and TRBJ2-7 for the parts outside the CDR3, the full variable domain is KAGVTQTPRYLIKTRGQQVTLSCSPISGHRSVSWYQQTPGQGLQFLFEYFSETQRNKGNFPGRFSGRQFSNSRSEMNVSTLELGDSALYLCASSLETYYEQYFGPGTRLTVT.

This clonotype showed up just a few times. V is TRBV20-1 and J is TRBJ2-7; 8 bases fit TRBD2. V dropped 4 bases and J dropped 2; count of bases not matched to a gene: 10. Germline V gene data show CDR1 as DFQATT and CDR2 as SNEGSKA (reference sequence). There are 15 residues in the CDR3. CDR3 in amino acids: CSANLLAGSPYEQYF. The CDR3 bases are TGCAGTGCTAACCTTTTAGCGGGGTCCCCCTACGAGCAGTACTTC.

The chain combines TRBV20-1 with TRBJ2-5; D assignment may be TRBD1 or TRBD2 (5 bases each). This CDR3 spans 13 amino acids. The V gene's germline CDR1 is DFQATT and CDR2 SNEGSKA (reference sequence). V lost 6 bases and J lost 2, with 13 bases in between. For the CDR3, the DNA is TGCAGTGCCACTCCGGGACCACAAGAGACCCAGTACTTC. Translating gives CSATPGPQETQYF.

The CDR3 is CASSLPGTGLLTDTQYF. CDR3 DNA: TGTGCCAGCAGTTTACCCGGGACAGGTCTGCTCACAGATACGCAGTATTTT. The chain has TRBV12-3 or TRBV12-4 and TRBJ2-3, with TRBD1 matching over 8 bases. J lost 2 bases, V lost 2 bases, and 9 bases had no gene match. This CDR3 region has 17 residues.

The gene calls are TRBV15 and TRBJ2-1; 8 nucleotides agree with TRBD1. The CDR3 loop spans 16 amino acids. Germline assignment: CDR1 LNHNV and CDR2 YYDKDF (reference sequence). V lost 3 bases and J lost 0; bases outside the gene matches: 4. The CDR3: CATSRAGTGSYNEQFF. In DNA form, the CDR3 reads TGTGCCACCAGCAGGGCCGGGACAGGCTCCTACAATGAGCAGTTCTTC.

The chain employs TRBV5-1 and TRBJ1-1; 12 bases line up with TRBD1. The V gene's germline CDR1 is SGHRS and CDR2 YFSETQ. The CDR3 loop spans 16 amino acids. After removal of 4 bases from V and 4 bases from J, the junction contained 8 bases not matched to a gene. DNA of the CDR3: TGCGCCAGCAGCCTTGGGACAGGGGGCCCCAGCACTGAAGCTTTCTTT. Its protein is CASSLGTGGPSTEAFF.

The rearrangement links TRBV30 to TRBJ2-7, with D unresolved. Per the germline V gene, CDR1 is GTSNPN and CDR2 is SVGIG (reference sequence). This CDR3 spans 15 amino acids. V was cut by 2 bases and J by 3 bases, with 17 bases left in between. The CDR3 here is CAWSQAGGTYYEQYF. CDR3 bases: TGTGCCTGGAGTCAGGCTGGCGGAACATACTACGAGCAGTACTTC. Based on the CDR3 plus reference TRBV30 and TRBJ2-7, the full variable domain is SQTIHQWPATLVQPVGSPLSLECTVEGTSNPNLYWYRQAAGRGLQLLFYSVGIGQISSEVPQNLSASRPQDRQFILSSKKLLLSDSGFYLCAWSQAGGTYYEQYFGPGTRLTVT.

The J gene is TRBJ1-1, the V gene TRBV27; D call uncertain. The V and J ends lost 4 bases and 4 bases respectively, with 10 bases between them. CDR1 and CDR2 (germline): MNHEY, SMNVEV (reference sequence). The CDR3 sequence is 13 residues long. The CDR3 spells CASSSLWSTEAFF. The CDR3 nucleotides are TGTGCCAGCAGTTCTCTCTGGAGCACTGAAGCTTTCTTT.

The V call is TRBV9, the J call TRBJ2-5; 7 bases are a match to TRBD2. This CDR3 spans 16 amino acids. Germline CDR1 SGDLS, CDR2 YYNGEE. The V segment lost 0 bases and the J segment 2 bases; nucleotides outside the gene matches: 7. The CDR3 sequence is CASSVGLAGKQETQYF. The CDR3 nucleotides read TGTGCCAGCAGCGTAGGGTTAGCGGGTAAACAAGAGACCCAGTACTTC.

The chain joins TRBV11-2 to TRBJ2-3; a weak D match, TRBD1 (5 bases). V was cut by 5 bases and J by 2 bases, with 17 bases left in between. Germline-derived CDR1 and CDR2 are SGHAT and FQNNGV. CDR3 length equals 16 residues. The CDR3 coding sequence is TGTGCCAGCAGCCTCGTGGCAGGGTGGATCACAGATACGCAGTATTTT. It encodes CASSLVAGWITDTQYF. Full variable domain (missing parts from reference TRBV11-2 and TRBJ2-3): EAGVAQSPRYKIIEKRQSVAFWCNPISGHATLYWYQQILGQGPKLLIQFQNNGVVDDSQLPKDRFSAERLKGVDSTLKIQPAKLEDSAVYLCASSLVAGWITDTQYFGPGTRLTVL.

This chain connects TRBV29-1 to TRBJ2-7; 7 bases are shared with TRBD1. Germline-derived CDR1 and CDR2 are SQVTM and ANQGSEA. The CDR3 has 14 residues. CDR3 in DNA: TGCAGTGCGTCGACAGGGTACCTGACCTACGAGCAGTACTTC. Protein product: CSASTGYLTYEQYF.

This clonotype was seen repeatedly, ten times or more. V usage is TRBV28 and J usage is TRBJ2-6, with D possibly being TRBD2 (6 bases). The CDR3 consists of 15 residues. Germline V gene lookup returns CDR1 MDHEN and CDR2 SYDVKM. V shed 5 bases and J shed 3 bases, with 11 bases lying between them. This CDR3 is CASSRGGDGANVLTF. The CDR3 coding sequence is TGTGCCAGCAGTCGAGGAGGGGATGGGGCCAACGTCCTGACTTTC.

The sample holds a few counts of this clonotype. J is TRBJ1-1 and V is TRBV7-8, with 7 bases fitting TRBD1. This CDR3 region has 13 residues. The V segment lost 5 bases and the J segment 0 bases; nucleotides outside the gene matches: 0. CDR1 SGHVS and CDR2 FQNEAQ come from the germline V gene. The CDR3 sequence is CASSGTVNTEAFF. The CDR3 DNA sequence: TGTGCCAGCAGCGGGACAGTGAACACTGAAGCTTTCTTT.